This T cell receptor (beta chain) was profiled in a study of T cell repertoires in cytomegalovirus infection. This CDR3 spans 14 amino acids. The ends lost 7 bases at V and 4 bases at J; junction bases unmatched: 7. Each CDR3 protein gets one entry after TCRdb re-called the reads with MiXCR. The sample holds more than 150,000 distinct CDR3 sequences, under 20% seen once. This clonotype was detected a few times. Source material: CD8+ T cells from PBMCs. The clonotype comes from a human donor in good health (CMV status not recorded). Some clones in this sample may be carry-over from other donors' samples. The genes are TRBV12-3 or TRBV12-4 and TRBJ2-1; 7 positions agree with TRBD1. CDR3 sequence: CASNPGGRYNEQFF. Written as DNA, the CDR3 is TGTGCCAGCAATCCAGGGGGAAGGTACAATGAGCAGTTCTTC.